This T cell receptor (beta chain) was sequenced in a study of T cell responses to AZD1222 COVID-19 vaccine. This table comes from immunoSEQ multiplex PCR, and its TCRdb copy is limited to in-frame clones, with some not included. Of 84,000 or so clones listed, roughly 90% are singletons. This sample comprised peripheral blood, obtained on day 0 of AZD1222 vaccination. This sequence was found in an adult in good health.

As DNA, the CDR3 is TGTGCCAGCAGCGACGGGACACTGGGAGAAAAACTGTTTTTT. Translating it yields CASSDGTLGEKLFF. The chain joins TRBV3-1 (or the pseudogene TRBV3-2) to TRBJ1-4; tentatively, D is TRBD1 (6 bases). The ends were cut back, 5 bases at V and 8 bases at J, with 15 bases in the middle. The germline V gene has CDR1 LGHDT and CDR2 YNNKEL (reference sequence). This CDR3 comprises 14 residues.